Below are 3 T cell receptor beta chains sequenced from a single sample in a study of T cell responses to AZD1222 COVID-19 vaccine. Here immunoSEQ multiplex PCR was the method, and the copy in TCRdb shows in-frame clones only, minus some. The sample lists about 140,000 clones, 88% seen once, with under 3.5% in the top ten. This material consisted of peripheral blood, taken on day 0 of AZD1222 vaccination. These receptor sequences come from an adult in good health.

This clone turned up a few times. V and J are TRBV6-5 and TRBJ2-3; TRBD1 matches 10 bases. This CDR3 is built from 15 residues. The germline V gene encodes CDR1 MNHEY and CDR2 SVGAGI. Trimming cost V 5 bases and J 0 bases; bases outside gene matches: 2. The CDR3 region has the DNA TGTGCCAGCAGTCGGGACAGGGGAAGCACAGATACGCAGTATTTT. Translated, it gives CASSRDRGSTDTQYF.

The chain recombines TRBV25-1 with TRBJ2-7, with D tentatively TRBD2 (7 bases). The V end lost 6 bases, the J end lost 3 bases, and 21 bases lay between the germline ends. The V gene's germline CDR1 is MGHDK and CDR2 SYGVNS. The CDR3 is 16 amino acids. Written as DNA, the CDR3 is TGTGCCAGCAGATCCCGGGGGGCCCAGGGTTACTACGAGCAGTACTTC. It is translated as CASRSRGAQGYYEQYF.

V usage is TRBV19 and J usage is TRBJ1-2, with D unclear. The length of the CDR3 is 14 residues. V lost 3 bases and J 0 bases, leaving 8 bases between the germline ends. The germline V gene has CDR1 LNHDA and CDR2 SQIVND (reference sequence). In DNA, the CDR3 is TGTGCCAGTAGTATCGGGATAACTAACTATGGCTACACCTTC. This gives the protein CASSIGITNYGYTF. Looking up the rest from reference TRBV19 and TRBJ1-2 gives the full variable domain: DGGITQSPKYLFRKEGQNVTLSCEQNLNHDAMYWYRQDPGQGLRLIYYSQIVNDFQKGDIAEGYSVSREKKESFPLTVTSAQKNPTAFYLCASSIGITNYGYTFGSGTRLTVV.